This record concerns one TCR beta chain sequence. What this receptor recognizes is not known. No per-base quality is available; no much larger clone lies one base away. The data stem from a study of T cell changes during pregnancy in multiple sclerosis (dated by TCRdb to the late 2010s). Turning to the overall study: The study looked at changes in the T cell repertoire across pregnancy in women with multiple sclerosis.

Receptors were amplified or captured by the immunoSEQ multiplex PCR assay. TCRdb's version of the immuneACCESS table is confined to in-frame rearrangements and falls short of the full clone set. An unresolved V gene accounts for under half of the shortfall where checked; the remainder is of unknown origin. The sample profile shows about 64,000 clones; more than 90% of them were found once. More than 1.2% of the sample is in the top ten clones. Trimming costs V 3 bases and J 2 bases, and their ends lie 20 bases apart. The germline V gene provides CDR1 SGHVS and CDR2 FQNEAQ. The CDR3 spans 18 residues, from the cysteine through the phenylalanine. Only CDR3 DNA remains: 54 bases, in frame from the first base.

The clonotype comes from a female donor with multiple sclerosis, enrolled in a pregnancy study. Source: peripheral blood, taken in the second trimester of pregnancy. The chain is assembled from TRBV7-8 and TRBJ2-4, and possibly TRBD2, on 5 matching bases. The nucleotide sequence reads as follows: TGTGCCAGCAGCTTTATTCGGCAGAGGGTTCGTACCAAAAACATTCAGTACTTC. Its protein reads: CASSFIRQRVRTKNIQYF.